This T cell receptor (beta chain) was sequenced in a study of cytomegalovirus exposure and HLA in healthy donors. Study-wide findings and caveats: Across donors, most TCRs were seen rarely, yet some public ones were widespread.

Assay: immunoSEQ multiplex PCR; the TCRdb copy retains only in-frame clones and omits some. The top ten hold 1.5% to 2% of the sample, which has about 74,000 clones, around 94% seen once. Remarks on this clone: Its target is unknown.

This CDR3 has 15 residues. Germline CDR1 is SGHRS and CDR2 is YFSETQ. Germline trimming cut 1 base from V and 4 bases from J; bases unmatched to any gene: 4. The chain joins TRBV5-1 to TRBJ2-7; 11 bases align to TRBD1. This receptor was obtained from a young woman in good health and CMV-seropositive. The sequenced material came from PBMCs. The CDR3, as DNA: TGCGCCAGCAGCTTGAGGACAGGGGGCGCGTACGAGCAGTACTTC. Protein sequence: CASSLRTGGAYEQYF.